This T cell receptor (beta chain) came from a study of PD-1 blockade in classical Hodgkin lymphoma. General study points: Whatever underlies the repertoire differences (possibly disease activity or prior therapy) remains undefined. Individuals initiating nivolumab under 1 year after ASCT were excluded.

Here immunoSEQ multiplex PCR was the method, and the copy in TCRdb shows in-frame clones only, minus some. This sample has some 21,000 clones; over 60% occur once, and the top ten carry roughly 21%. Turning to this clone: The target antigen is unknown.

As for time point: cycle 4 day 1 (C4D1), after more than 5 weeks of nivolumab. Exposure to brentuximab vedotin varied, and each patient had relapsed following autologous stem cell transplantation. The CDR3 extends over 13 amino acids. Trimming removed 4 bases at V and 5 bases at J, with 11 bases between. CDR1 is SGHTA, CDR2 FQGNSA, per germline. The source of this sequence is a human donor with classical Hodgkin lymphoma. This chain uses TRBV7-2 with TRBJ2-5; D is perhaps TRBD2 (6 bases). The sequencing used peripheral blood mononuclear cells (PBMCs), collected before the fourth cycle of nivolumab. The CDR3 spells CASSSTGGETQYF. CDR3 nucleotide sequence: TGTGCCAGCAGCTCCACCGGAGGGGAGACCCAGTACTTC.